The 27 T cell receptor beta chains in this list originate from one sample, sequenced in a study of T cell repertoires in cytomegalovirus infection. TCRdb independently ran MiXCR on the reads; one entry per CDR3 protein. The table has around 180,000 distinct CDR3 sequences, 28% seen once; the top ten hold 31%. The sequencing sample was made of PBMCs. The receptors come from a human donor in good health (CMV status not recorded). Some clones in this sample may be carry-over from other donors' samples.

This clonotype came up a few times. This sequence joins TRBV12-3 or TRBV12-4 and TRBJ2-1; the match to TRBD2 covers 11 bases. The CDR3 loop spans 16 amino acids. J lost 2 bases, V lost 3 bases, and 3 bases had no gene match. CDR3 loop: CASSFQLAGAYNEQFF. In DNA form, the CDR3 reads TGTGCCAGCAGTTTCCAACTAGCGGGGGCCTACAATGAGCAGTTCTTC.

The chain combines TRBV2 with TRBJ2-5; TRBD2 matches 9 bases. Germline values: CDR1 SNHLY, CDR2 FYNNEI. This CDR3 is built from 15 residues. The ends lost 3 bases at V and 1 base at J; junction bases unmatched: 3. The CDR3 loop is CASSDPSGVQETQYF. The DNA of the CDR3 is TGTGCCAGCAGTGACCCTAGCGGGGTCCAAGAGACCCAGTACTTC.

The chain recombines TRBV12-3 or TRBV12-4 with TRBJ1-4; 8 bases are shared with TRBD1. V lost 5 bases to trimming and J lost 13 bases; unmatched junction nucleotides: 9. The CDR3 is 13 residues long. In nucleotides, the CDR3 is TGTGCCAGCAGTCCCCTGGACAGGGTTCGACTGTTTTTT. Protein: CASSPLDRVRLFF.

This clonotype was observed a single time. The V call is TRBV20-1, the J call TRBJ1-1; no reliable D call. The CDR3 spans 13 residues. Per germline, CDR1 DFQATT and CDR2 SNEGSKA (reference sequence). V was clipped by 3 bases and J by 1 base, with 9 bases between them. CDR3 sequence (DNA): TGCAGTGCTAGGATAAACACGAACACTGAAGCTTTCTTT. Protein product: CSARINTNTEAFF.

V and J are TRBV4-1 and TRBJ1-1; 10 bases map to TRBD1. The CDR3 length is 14 residues. Germline V CDR1 and CDR2: MGHRA, YSYEKL. The V and J ends lost 1 base and 5 bases, in that order; junction bases with no gene match: 1. The CDR3 nucleotides read TGCGCCAGCAGCCAAGGGGACAGGGGAACTGAAGCTTTCTTT. Protein: CASSQGDRGTEAFF.

This clonotype has a count of ten or more. The rearrangement uses TRBV7-2 and TRBJ1-5; 8 bases fit TRBD1. The CDR3 runs to 18 residues. J gave up 0 bases and V 5 bases, and 12 bases lay outside the gene matches. Germline V gene sequence: CDR1 SGHTA, CDR2 FQGNSA. The CDR3 here is CASSPLRQGRFSNQPQHF. The DNA of the CDR3 is TGTGCCAGCAGCCCCCTTCGACAGGGGCGGTTTAGCAATCAGCCCCAGCATTTT.

This clonotype occurred a few times. This rearrangement joins TRBV2 to TRBJ2-5; D possibly matches TRBD1 or TRBD2 (5 bases each). With 7 bases removed from V and 5 bases from J, the gap between germline ends came to 11 bases. Germline V gene sequence: CDR1 SNHLY, CDR2 FYNNEI. This CDR3 comprises 12 residues. Here the CDR3 reads CASIRGAETQYF. As DNA, the CDR3 is TGTGCCAGCATAAGAGGGGCCGAGACCCAGTACTTC.

This clonotype was seen a few times. This sequence joins TRBV7-8 and TRBJ2-2; TRBD1 matches 9 bases. The CDR3 spans 14 residues. CDR1 and CDR2 (germline): SGHVS, FQNEAQ. J was trimmed by 5 bases and V by 5 bases; bases with no gene match: 3. The CDR3 coding sequence is TGTGCCAGCAGCGACAGGGGGTGGACCGGGGAGCTGTTTTTT. Amino acids: CASSDRGWTGELFF.

CDR3 loop: CSASQGGLGWHTEAFF. CDR3 DNA: TGCAGTGCTTCCCAGGGTGGGTTAGGTTGGCACACTGAAGCTTTCTTT. The rearrangement uses TRBV20-1 and TRBJ1-1; a possible D gene is TRBD1 (5 bases). The germline gives CDR1 DFQATT, CDR2 SNEGSKA (reference sequence). Trimming took off 5 bases at V and 3 bases at J, with 22 bases between the two ends. This CDR3 is built from 16 residues.

The V and J genes are TRBV19 and TRBJ1-1; TRBD1 matches at 8 bases. V shed 6 bases and J 7 bases; nucleotides not matched to a gene: 7. CDR1 and CDR2 from the germline V gene are LNHDA and SQIVND (reference sequence). The CDR3 consists of 13 residues. The DNA for the CDR3 is TGTGCCAGTAGCTTGACAGGGGTTGGTGAAGCTTTCTTT. It encodes CASSLTGVGEAFF. The full variable domain, in which reference TRBV19 and TRBJ1-1 provide the parts outside the CDR3, is DGGITQSPKYLFRKEGQNVTLSCEQNLNHDAMYWYRQDPGQGLRLIYYSQIVNDFQKGDIAEGYSVSREKKESFPLTVTSAQKNPTAFYLCASSLTGVGEAFFGQGTRLTVV.

The genes are TRBV2 and TRBJ1-1; D is ambiguous. This CDR3 spans 15 amino acids. V shed 10 bases and J shed 3 bases, with 21 bases lying between them. Germline V gene data show CDR1 as SNHLY and CDR2 as FYNNEI. CDR3 sequence (DNA): TGTGCCACGCCACCCGAGTCGGGGTCCCACACTGAAGCTTTCTTT. Its protein product is CATPPESGSHTEAFF.

The chain is built from TRBV29-1 and TRBJ2-1, with a tentative D call TRBD2 (6 bases). From germline, CDR1 is SQVTM and CDR2 ANQGSEA. Trimming took off 7 bases at V and 9 bases at J, with 16 bases between the two ends. CDR3 length: 12 residues. CDR3 DNA: TGCAGCGCAACACAGGCGGAGGGTGAGCAGTTCTTC. Its protein is CSATQAEGEQFF.

This clonotype was counted only a few times. The chain joins TRBV6-5 to TRBJ1-1; weak D call: TRBD1 (5 bases). Germline V gene sequence: CDR1 MNHEY, CDR2 SVGAGI. V lost 2 bases and J 0 bases, leaving 10 bases between the germline ends. This CDR3 contains 15 residues. This CDR3 reads CASSYGDWVNTEAFF. The CDR3 DNA is TGTGCCAGCAGTTACGGGGACTGGGTGAACACTGAAGCTTTCTTT.

This clonotype was picked up many times. The V and J genes are TRBV7-2 and TRBJ2-2, with D unclear. From germline, CDR1 is SGHTA and CDR2 FQGNSA. V dropped 5 bases and J dropped 2 bases, with 9 bases sitting between them. The CDR3 has 14 residues. The CDR3 sequence is CASSLRANTGELFF. The CDR3 DNA sequence: TGTGCCAGCAGCCTCCGGGCCAACACCGGGGAGCTGTTTTTT. Looking up the rest from reference TRBV7-2 and TRBJ2-2 gives the full variable domain: GAGVSQSPSNKVTEKGKDVELRCDPISGHTALYWYRQSLGQGLEFLIYFQGNSAPDKSGLPSDRFSAERTGGSVSTLTIQRTQQEDSAVYLCASSLRANTGELFFGEGSRLTVL.

This sequence joins TRBV25-1 and TRBJ1-2, with D maybe TRBD1 (6 bases). The length of the CDR3 is 16 residues. Germline V gene lookup returns CDR1 MGHDK and CDR2 SYGVNS. Trimming took 3 bases from V and 8 from J, leaving 22 bases between them. DNA for the CDR3: TGTGCCAGCAGTGATCATGTGGGGGGCCAGGGAAGAGGCTACACCTTC. Its translation is CASSDHVGGQGRGYTF.

This clonotype was detected a few times. The rearrangement links TRBV4-3 to TRBJ1-3; D possibly corresponds to TRBD1 (6 bases). Germline assignment: CDR1 LGHNA and CDR2 YSLEER. The CDR3 length is 14 residues. The V and J ends lost 1 base and 4 bases respectively, with 8 bases between them. The CDR3 reads CASSQGQVGNTIYF. The CDR3 bases are TGCGCCAGCAGCCAAGGACAGGTCGGAAACACCATATATTTT.

This sequence joins TRBV14 and TRBJ1-1; D gene uncertain. Trimming left V 0 bases short and J 8 bases short, with 16 bases between. CDR3 length: 15 residues. Germline V CDR1 and CDR2: SGHDN, FVKESK. In DNA, the CDR3 is TGTGCCAGCAGCCAAGATCGGGCAGGCTTGGGAGAAGCTTTCTTT. It translates to CASSQDRAGLGEAFF.

This clonotype was recorded a few times. The junction departs from germline at one end; a sequencing error may be responsible. The J gene is TRBJ2-6, the V gene TRBV7-2, with D possibly matching TRBD2 (5 bases). CDR3 length: 14 amino acids. The germline gives CDR1 SGHTA, CDR2 FQGNSA. The CDR3 is CASSLAGTHNVLTF. The DNA of the CDR3 is TGTGCCAGCAGCCTAGCCGGAACCCACAACGTCCTGACTTTC.

The CDR3 DNA is TGCAGTGCTAGAGCTTCGACAGGGATAAACAATGAGCAGTTCTTC. This gives the protein CSARASTGINNEQFF. This rearrangement joins TRBV20-1 to TRBJ2-1; TRBD1 matches 7 bases. Trimming at V came to 1 base and at J to 5 bases, leaving 8 bases not matched to a gene. This CDR3 has 15 amino acids. Per germline, CDR1 DFQATT and CDR2 SNEGSKA (reference sequence).

This clonotype was observed at least ten times. The chain joins TRBV7-2 to TRBJ2-7; D call uncertain. The germline V gene has CDR1 SGHTA and CDR2 FQGNSA. CDR3 size: 13 residues. V was clipped by 0 bases and J by 6 bases, with 9 bases between them. The CDR3 region has the DNA TGTGCCAGCAGCTTAGCGGGTGCGCCCGAGCAGTACTTC. Its translation is CASSLAGAPEQYF. Complete variable domain (other parts from reference TRBV7-2 and TRBJ2-7): GAGVSQSPSNKVTEKGKDVELRCDPISGHTALYWYRQSLGQGLEFLIYFQGNSAPDKSGLPSDRFSAERTGGSVSTLTIQRTQQEDSAVYLCASSLAGAPEQYFGPGTRLTVT.

This clonotype was observed at least ten times. The CDR3 here is CASGTVDTGELFF. The DNA of the CDR3 is TGTGCCAGCGGTACGGTAGACACCGGGGAGCTGTTTTTT. The chain employs TRBV6-1 and TRBJ2-2; D is uncertain. Trimming cost V 8 bases and J 3 bases, with 10 bases left between them. The CDR3 runs to 13 residues. Germline V lookup: CDR1 MNHNS, CDR2 SASEGT.

The rearrangement joins TRBV15 to TRBJ1-5; 7 positions agree with TRBD1. The CDR3 spans 16 residues. Germline V CDR1 and CDR2: LNHNV, YYDKDF (reference sequence). After removal of 5 bases from V and 3 bases from J, the junction contained 10 bases not matched to a gene. The CDR3 is CATSDGTGTVNQPQHF. CDR3 sequence (DNA): TGTGCCACCAGCGACGGGACCGGGACAGTCAATCAGCCCCAGCATTTT.

The chain joins TRBV12-3 or TRBV12-4 to TRBJ1-1, with unresolved D. The CDR3 has 13 residues. Trimming shortened V by 6 bases and J by 1 base, and 9 bases separated the two germline ends. As DNA, the CDR3 is TGTGCCAGCAGCCGATGGCCGAACACTGAAGCTTTCTTT. This codes for CASSRWPNTEAFF.

The chain links TRBV6-1 to TRBJ1-5; D gene ambiguous. The germline V gene has CDR1 MNHNS and CDR2 SASEGT. This CDR3 region has 14 residues. The V end lost 4 bases, the J end lost 1 base, and 8 bases lay between the germline ends. DNA for the CDR3: TGTGCCAGCAGTGGCCAATGGAGCAATCAGCCCCAGCATTTT. It translates to CASSGQWSNQPQHF.

This clonotype appeared a few times. The CDR3 DNA reads as TGCGCCAGCAGTGAGTCGACGGAGAACGCCCACGAGCAGTACTTC. Translation: CASSESTENAHEQYF. The V gene is TRBV10-2, the J gene TRBJ2-7; D gene unclear. V shed 0 bases and J shed 5 bases, with 14 bases lying between them. The germline V gene encodes CDR1 WSHSY and CDR2 SAAADI. The CDR3 runs to 15 residues.

The chain couples TRBV6-2 or TRBV6-3 to TRBJ1-3; a weak D match, TRBD1 (6 bases). Trimming took 8 bases from V and 9 from J, leaving 23 bases between them. CDR3 length: 15 amino acids. Germline CDR1 reads MNHEY; CDR2 reads SVGEGT. CDR3 coding DNA: TGTGCCAGCGACGGCGGACAGACCTACGATGTCACCATATATTTT. Residues: CASDGGQTYDVTIYF.

Ten or more counts support this clonotype. In DNA, the CDR3 is TGTGCCAGCAGCGTAAGGTATACGCAGTATTTT. Encoded protein: CASSVRYTQYF. This chain joins TRBV7-2 and TRBJ2-3; D remains unclear. V was shortened by 5 bases and J by 7 bases, with 7 bases between the two germline ends. CDR1 and CDR2 from the germline V gene are SGHTA and FQGNSA. The CDR3 sequence is 11 residues long.